The entry that follows covers one T cell receptor beta chain sequence. The target antigen is unknown. In the PCR, 60 Vbeta and 13 Jbeta primers were used. Assay: immunoSEQ multiplex PCR; the TCRdb copy retains only in-frame clones and omits some. Its table lists roughly 51,000 clones. The data stem from a study of cytomegalovirus exposure and HLA in healthy donors. Overall study: From donors who were HLA-typed, an early data release held 80 million to 95 million unique TCRs. Overall study results and limits: Reported results showed that the classifier diagnosed cytomegalovirus status with high specificity and sensitivity.

Germline lookup yields CDR1 ENHRY and CDR2 SYGVKD. V shed 10 bases and J 8 bases; nucleotides not matched to a gene: 10. The length of the CDR3 is 12 residues. The specimen was PBMCs. V gene TRBV10-3 combines with J gene TRBJ1-2; 7 positions match TRBD1. This receptor was taken from a male donor in good health and CMV-seropositive. This CDR3 reads CASLGQLGGYTF. The CDR3, as DNA: TGTGCCAGCCTGGGACAGCTTGGCGGCTACACCTTC.